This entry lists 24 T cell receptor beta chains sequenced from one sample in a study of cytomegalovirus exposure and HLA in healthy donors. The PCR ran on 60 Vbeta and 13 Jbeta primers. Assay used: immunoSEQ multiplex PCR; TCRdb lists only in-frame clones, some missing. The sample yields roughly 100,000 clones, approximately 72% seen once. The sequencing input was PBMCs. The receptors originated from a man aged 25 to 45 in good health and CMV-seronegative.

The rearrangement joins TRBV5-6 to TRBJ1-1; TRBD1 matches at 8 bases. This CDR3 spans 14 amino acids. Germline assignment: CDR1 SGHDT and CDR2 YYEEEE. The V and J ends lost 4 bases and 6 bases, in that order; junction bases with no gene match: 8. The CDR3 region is CASSPEQGGSEAFF. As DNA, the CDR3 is TGTGCCAGCAGCCCGGAACAGGGGGGCTCTGAAGCTTTCTTT.

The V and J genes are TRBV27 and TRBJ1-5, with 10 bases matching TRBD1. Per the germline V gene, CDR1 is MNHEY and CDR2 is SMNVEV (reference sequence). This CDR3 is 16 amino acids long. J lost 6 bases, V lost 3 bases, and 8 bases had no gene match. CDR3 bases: TGTGCCAGCAGTTTCTCCGGACAGGGGGTCGGTCAGCCCCAGCATTTT. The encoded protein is CASSFSGQGVGQPQHF.

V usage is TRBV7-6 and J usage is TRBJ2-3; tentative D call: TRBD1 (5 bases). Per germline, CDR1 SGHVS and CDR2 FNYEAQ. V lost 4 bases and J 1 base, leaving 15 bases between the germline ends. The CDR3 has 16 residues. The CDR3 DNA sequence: TGTGCCAGCAGCTCGCACAGGACCAGAGGCACAGATACGCAGTATTTT. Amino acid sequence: CASSSHRTRGTDTQYF.

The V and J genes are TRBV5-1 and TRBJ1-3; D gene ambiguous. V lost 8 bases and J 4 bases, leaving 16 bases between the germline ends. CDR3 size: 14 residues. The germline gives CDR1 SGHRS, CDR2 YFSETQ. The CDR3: CARKRRVAGNTIYF. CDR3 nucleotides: TGCGCCAGAAAGCGGCGGGTTGCCGGAAACACCATATATTTT. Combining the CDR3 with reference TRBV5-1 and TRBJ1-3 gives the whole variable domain KAGVTQTPRYLIKTRGQQVTLSCSPISGHRSVSWYQQTPGQGLQFLFEYFSETQRNKGNFPGRFSGRQFSNSRSEMNVSTLELGDSALYLCARKRRVAGNTIYFGEGSWLTVV.

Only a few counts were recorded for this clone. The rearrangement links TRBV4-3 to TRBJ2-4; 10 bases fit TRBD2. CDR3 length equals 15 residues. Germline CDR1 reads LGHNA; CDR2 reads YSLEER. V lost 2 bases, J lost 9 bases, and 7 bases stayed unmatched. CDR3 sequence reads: CASSQSSGSRGIQYF. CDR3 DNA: TGCGCCAGCAGCCAATCTAGCGGGAGCAGGGGCATTCAGTACTTC.

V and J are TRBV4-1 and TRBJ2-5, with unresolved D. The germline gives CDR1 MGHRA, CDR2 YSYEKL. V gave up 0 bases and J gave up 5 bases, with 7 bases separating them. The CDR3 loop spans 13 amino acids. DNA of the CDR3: TGCGCCAGCAGCCAAGATCACTTCGAGACCCAGTACTTC. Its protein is CASSQDHFETQYF.

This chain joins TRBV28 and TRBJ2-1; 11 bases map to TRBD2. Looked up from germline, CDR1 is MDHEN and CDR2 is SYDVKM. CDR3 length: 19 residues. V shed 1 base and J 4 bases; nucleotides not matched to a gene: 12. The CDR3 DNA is TGTGCCAGCAGTTTATTCAGTGGGCTTGGGACTAGCGGATACAATGAGCAGTTCTTC. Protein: CASSLFSGLGTSGYNEQFF.

The CDR3 protein is CASRITGAYTGELFF. CDR3 in DNA: TGTGCCAGCAGGATTACAGGGGCTTACACCGGGGAGCTGTTTTTT. V gene TRBV11-2 combines with J gene TRBJ2-2; 7 bases agree with TRBD1. V was pared by 6 bases and J by 3 bases, with 7 bases of the junction left unmatched. The CDR3 is made up of 15 amino acids. Germline lookup yields CDR1 SGHAT and CDR2 FQNNGV.

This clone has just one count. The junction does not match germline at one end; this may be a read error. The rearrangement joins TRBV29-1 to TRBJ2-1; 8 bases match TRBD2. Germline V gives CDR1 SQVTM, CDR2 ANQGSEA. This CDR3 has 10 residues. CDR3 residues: CSIERGPPLF. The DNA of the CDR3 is TGCAGCATCGAGCGGGGGCCCCCGCTCTTC.

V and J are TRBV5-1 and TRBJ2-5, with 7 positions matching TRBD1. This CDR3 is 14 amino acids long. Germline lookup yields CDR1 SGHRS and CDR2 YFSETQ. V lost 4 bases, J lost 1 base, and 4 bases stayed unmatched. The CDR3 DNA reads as TGCGCCAGCAGCGCCGGGACAGCCCAAGAGACCCAGTACTTC. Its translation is CASSAGTAQETQYF.

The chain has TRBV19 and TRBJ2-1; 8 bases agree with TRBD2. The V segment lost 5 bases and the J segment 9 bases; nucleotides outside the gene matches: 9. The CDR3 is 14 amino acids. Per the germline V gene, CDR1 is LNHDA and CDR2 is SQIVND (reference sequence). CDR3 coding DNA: TGTGCCAGTAGTCCCCTGTTCAGCGGGGGTGAGCAGTTCTTC. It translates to CASSPLFSGGEQFF.

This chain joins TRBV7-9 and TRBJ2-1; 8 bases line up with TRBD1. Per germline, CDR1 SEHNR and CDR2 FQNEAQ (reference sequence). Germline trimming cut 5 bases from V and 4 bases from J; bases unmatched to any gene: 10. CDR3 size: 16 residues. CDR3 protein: CASSNGGQGRYNEQFF. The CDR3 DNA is TGTGCCAGCAGCAATGGAGGACAGGGACGGTACAATGAGCAGTTCTTC.

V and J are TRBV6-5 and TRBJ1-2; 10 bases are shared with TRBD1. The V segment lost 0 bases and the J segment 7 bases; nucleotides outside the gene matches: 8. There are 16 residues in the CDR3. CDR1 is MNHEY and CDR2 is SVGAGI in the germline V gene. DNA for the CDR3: TGTGCCAGCAGTTACTCCCCCTCGACAGGGGGCCTTGGCTACACCTTC. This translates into CASSYSPSTGGLGYTF.

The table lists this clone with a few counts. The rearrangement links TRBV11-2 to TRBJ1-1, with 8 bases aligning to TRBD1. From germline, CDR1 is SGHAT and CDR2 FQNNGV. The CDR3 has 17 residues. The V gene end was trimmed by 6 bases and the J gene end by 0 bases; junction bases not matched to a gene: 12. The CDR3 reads CASRLSYRGRMNTEAFF. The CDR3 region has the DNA TGTGCCAGCAGGCTCTCCTACAGGGGGAGGATGAACACTGAAGCTTTCTTT. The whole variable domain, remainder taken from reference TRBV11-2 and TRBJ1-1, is EAGVAQSPRYKIIEKRQSVAFWCNPISGHATLYWYQQILGQGPKLLIQFQNNGVVDDSQLPKDRFSAERLKGVDSTLKIQPAKLEDSAVYLCASRLSYRGRMNTEAFFGQGTRLTVV.

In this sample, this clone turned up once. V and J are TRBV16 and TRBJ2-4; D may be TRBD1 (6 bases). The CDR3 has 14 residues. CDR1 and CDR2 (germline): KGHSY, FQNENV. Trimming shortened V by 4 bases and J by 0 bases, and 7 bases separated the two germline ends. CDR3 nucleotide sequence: TGTGCCAGCAGCCGGACAGAAGCCAAAAACATTCAGTACTTC. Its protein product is CASSRTEAKNIQYF.

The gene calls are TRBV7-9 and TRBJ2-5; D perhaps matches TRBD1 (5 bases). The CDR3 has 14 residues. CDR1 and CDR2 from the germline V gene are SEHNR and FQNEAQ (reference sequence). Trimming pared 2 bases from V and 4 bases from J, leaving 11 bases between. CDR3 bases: TGTGCCAGCAGCTTAAACGCAGGGCGAGAGACCCAGTACTTC. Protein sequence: CASSLNAGRETQYF.

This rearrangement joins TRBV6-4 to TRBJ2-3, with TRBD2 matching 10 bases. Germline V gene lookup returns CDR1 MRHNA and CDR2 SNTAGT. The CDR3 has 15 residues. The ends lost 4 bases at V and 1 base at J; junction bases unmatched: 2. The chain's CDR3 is CASSAGTSGTDTQYF. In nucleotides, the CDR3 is TGTGCCAGCAGTGCCGGGACTAGCGGCACAGATACGCAGTATTTT.

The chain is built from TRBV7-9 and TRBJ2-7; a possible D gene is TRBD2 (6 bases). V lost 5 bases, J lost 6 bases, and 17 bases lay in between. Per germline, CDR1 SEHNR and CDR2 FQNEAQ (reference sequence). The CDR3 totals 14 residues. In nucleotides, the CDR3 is TGTGCCAGCAGCCACTTCTCCCGGGAGCGCGAGCAGTACTTC. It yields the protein CASSHFSREREQYF.

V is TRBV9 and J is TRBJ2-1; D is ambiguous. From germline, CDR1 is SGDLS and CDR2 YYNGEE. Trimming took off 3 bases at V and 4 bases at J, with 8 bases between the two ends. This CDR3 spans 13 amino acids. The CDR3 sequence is CASSAQRYNEQFF. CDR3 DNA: TGTGCCAGCAGCGCACAACGTTACAATGAGCAGTTCTTC.

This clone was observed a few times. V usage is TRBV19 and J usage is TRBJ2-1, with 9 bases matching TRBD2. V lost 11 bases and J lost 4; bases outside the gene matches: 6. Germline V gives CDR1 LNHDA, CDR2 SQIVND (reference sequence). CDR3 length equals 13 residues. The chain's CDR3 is CAAGGPGYNEQFF. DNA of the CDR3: TGTGCCGCGGGGGGGCCAGGGTACAATGAGCAGTTCTTC.

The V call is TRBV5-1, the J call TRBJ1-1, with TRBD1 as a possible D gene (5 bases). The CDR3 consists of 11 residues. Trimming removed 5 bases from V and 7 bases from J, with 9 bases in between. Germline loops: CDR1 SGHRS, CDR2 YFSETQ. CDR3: CASRLDSEAFF. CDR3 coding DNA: TGCGCCAGCAGACTCGACAGTGAAGCTTTCTTT.

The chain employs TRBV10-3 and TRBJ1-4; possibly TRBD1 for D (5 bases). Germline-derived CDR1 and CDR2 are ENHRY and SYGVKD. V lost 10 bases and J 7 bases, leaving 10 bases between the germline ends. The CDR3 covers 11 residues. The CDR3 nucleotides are TGTGCCACCCTACAGGCTGAAAAACTGTTTTTT. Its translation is CATLQAEKLFF.

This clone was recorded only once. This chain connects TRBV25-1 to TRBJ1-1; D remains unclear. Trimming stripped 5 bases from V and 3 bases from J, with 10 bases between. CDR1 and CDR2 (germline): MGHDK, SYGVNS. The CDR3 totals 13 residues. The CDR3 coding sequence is TGTGCCAGCAGTCATTCCAGGTACACTGAAGCTTTCTTT. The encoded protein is CASSHSRYTEAFF.

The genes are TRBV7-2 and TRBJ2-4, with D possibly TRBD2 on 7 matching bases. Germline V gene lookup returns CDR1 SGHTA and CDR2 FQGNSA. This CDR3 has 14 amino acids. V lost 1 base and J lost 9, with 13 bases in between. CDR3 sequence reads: CASSLDGGLGIQYF. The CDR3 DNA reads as TGTGCCAGCAGCTTAGACGGGGGGCTGGGCATTCAGTACTTC. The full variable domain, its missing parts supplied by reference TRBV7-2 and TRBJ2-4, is GAGVSQSPSNKVTEKGKDVELRCDPISGHTALYWYRQSLGQGLEFLIYFQGNSAPDKSGLPSDRFSAERTGGSVSTLTIQRTQQEDSAVYLCASSLDGGLGIQYFGAGTRLSVL.